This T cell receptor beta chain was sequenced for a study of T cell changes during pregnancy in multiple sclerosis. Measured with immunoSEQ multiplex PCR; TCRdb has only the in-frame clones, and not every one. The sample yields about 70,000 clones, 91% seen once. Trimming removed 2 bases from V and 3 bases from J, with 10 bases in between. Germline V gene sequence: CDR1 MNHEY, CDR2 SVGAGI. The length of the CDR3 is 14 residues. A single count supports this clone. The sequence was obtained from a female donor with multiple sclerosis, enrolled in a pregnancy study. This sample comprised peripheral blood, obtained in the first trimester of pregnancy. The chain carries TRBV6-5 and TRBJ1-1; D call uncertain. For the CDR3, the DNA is TGTGCCAGCAGTTACGGACTGGCGGACACTGAAGCTTTCTTT. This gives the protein CASSYGLADTEAFF.